Listed below are T cell receptor beta chains from one sample, sequenced in a study of shared clonotypes between healthy human individuals. Only in-frame clones appear in the TCRdb table, and some are missing; sequencing was by immunoSEQ multiplex PCR. The sample has about 2.1 million clones; roughly 93% are singletons. The specimen was naive CD8+ T cells from PBMCs. These receptors were obtained from a man in his late teens or twenties in good health. Some clones in this sample may be carry-over from other donors' samples. Both conserved end residues are part of each CDR3. A D gene is named only where the DNA matches it firmly. Size values are once, few and many counts, or a class for expanded clones, and some rows have none.

j_call	d_call	v_call	clone_size	cdr3_aa	cdr3_nt
TRBJ2-2	-	TRBV27	-	CASSLFQRMGTGELFF	TGTGCCAGCAGTTTATTTCAGCGAATGGGGACCGGGGAGCTGTTTTTT
TRBJ1-1	TRBD1	TRBV19	-	CASGTGRTEAFF	TGTGCCAGTGGGACAGGACGGACTGAAGCTTTCTTT
TRBJ2-1	-	TRBV27	-	CASSSFGIHNEQFF	TGTGCCAGCAGCTCCTTTGGGATCCACAATGAGCAGTTCTTC
TRBJ2-1	-	TRBV28	-	CASSPLGGASYNEQFF	TGTGCCAGCAGCCCCCTTGGGGGCGCCTCCTACAATGAGCAGTTCTTC
TRBJ2-7	TRBD2	TRBV13	-	CASSPGLAGPLYEQYF	TGTGCCAGCAGCCCAGGACTAGCTGGTCCTCTATACGAGCAGTACTTC
TRBJ1-5	-	TRBV15	-	CATSRDTGDQPQHF	TGTGCCACCAGCAGAGATACAGGCGATCAGCCCCAGCATTTT
TRBJ1-3	-	TRBV7-9	-	CASSPRIRETGNTIYF	TGTGCCAGCAGCCCCCGAATACGGGAGACTGGAAACACCATATATTTT
TRBJ1-2	-	TRBV7-9	-	CASTQSNYGYTF	TGTGCCAGCACTCAGTCTAACTATGGCTACACCTTC
TRBJ1-2	-	TRBV27	-	CASSRGRYPSSYYGYTF	TGTGCCAGCAGTCGGGGCAGGTACCCATCCTCTTACTATGGCTACACCTTC
TRBJ2-5	-	TRBV29-1	once	CSVPGPGATQYF	TGCAGCGTCCCTGGCCCCGGAGCTACCCAGTACTTC
TRBJ2-2	-	TRBV5-1	-	CASSLHPGTNTGELFF	TGCGCCAGCAGCTTGCATCCGGGAACTAACACCGGGGAGCTGTTTTTT